Below, 22 T cell receptor beta chains from the same sample are listed, as sequenced in a study of T cell responses to AZD1222 COVID-19 vaccine. The assay was immunoSEQ multiplex PCR, and TCRdb's table has in-frame clones only and misses some. The table has about 100,000 clones, about 85% seen once. The sample in question was peripheral blood, obtained on day 0 of AZD1222 vaccination. The receptors originated from an adult in good health.

The V gene is TRBV18, the J gene TRBJ1-5; D not resolved. The CDR3 is 15 residues long. Per germline, CDR1 KGHSH and CDR2 LQKENI. Trimming removed 4 bases from V and 7 bases from J, with 17 bases in between. CDR3 sequence: CASSLSPLAGQPQHF. The CDR3 bases are TGTGCCAGCTCACTCTCCCCTCTAGCAGGCCAGCCCCAGCATTTT.

J is TRBJ2-7 and V is TRBV5-4; D might be TRBD1 or TRBD2, each matching 5 bases. Trimming stripped 0 bases from V and 0 bases from J, with 10 bases between. Germline CDR1 is SGHNT and CDR2 is YYREEE (reference sequence). The CDR3 covers 15 residues. This CDR3 reads CASSLAGTGSYEQYF. The CDR3 bases are TGTGCCAGCAGCTTGGCAGGGACGGGCTCCTACGAGCAGTACTTC.

The chain uses TRBV19 and TRBJ1-5; TRBD1 is a possible D gene (6 bases). This CDR3 has 13 residues. V was trimmed by 0 bases and J by 11 bases, leaving 11 bases between them. Germline-derived CDR1 and CDR2 are LNHDA and SQIVND (reference sequence). The CDR3: CASSIDRGATQHF. CDR3 DNA sequence: TGTGCCAGTAGTATAGATAGGGGGGCGACCCAGCATTTT. Using reference TRBV19 and TRBJ1-5 for the parts outside the CDR3, the full variable domain is DGGITQSPKYLFRKEGQNVTLSCEQNLNHDAMYWYRQDPGQGLRLIYYSQIVNDFQKGDIAEGYSVSREKKESFPLTVTSAQKNPTAFYLCASSIDRGATQHFGDGTRLSIL.

The rearrangement joins TRBV9 to TRBJ1-4; D remains unclear. Germline V gene data show CDR1 as SGDLS and CDR2 as YYNGEE. This CDR3 has 15 residues. With 0 bases removed from V and 0 bases from J, the gap between germline ends came to 6 bases. CDR3 loop: CASSVGSATNEKLFF. The CDR3 region has the DNA TGTGCCAGCAGCGTAGGAAGTGCAACTAATGAAAAACTGTTTTTT.

This clone was counted between two and nine times. This chain joins TRBV5-4 and TRBJ2-5, with 7 bases matching TRBD1. V shed 3 bases and J 4 bases; nucleotides not matched to a gene: 0. In germline, CDR1 is SGHNT, CDR2 YYREEE (reference sequence). CDR3 size: 12 residues. The CDR3 bases are TGTGCCAGCAGCTACAGGGGAGAGACCCAGTACTTC. It codes for CASSYRGETQYF.

This chain joins TRBV4-2 and TRBJ1-3; TRBD1 matches 11 bases. Germline CDR1 is LGHNA and CDR2 is YNFKEQ. The J segment lost 2 bases and the V segment lost 4 bases, leaving 4 bases of the junction unmatched. The CDR3 runs 16 residues. In nucleotides, the CDR3 is TGTGCCAGCAGCCCGTCGGACAGGGGGCCTGGAAACACCATATATTTT. Amino acids: CASSPSDRGPGNTIYF.

The chain is built from TRBV7-8 and TRBJ2-7; unclear D gene. Trimming pared 0 bases from V and 0 bases from J, leaving 6 bases between. This CDR3 spans 14 amino acids. The germline CDR1 and CDR2 sequences are SGHVS and FQNEAQ. The CDR3 sequence is CASSLAPSSYEQYF. DNA of the CDR3: TGTGCCAGCAGCTTAGCGCCTAGCTCCTACGAGCAGTACTTC.

V gene TRBV28 combines with J gene TRBJ1-2, with 7 bases that match TRBD1. The CDR3 spans 13 residues. Germline loops: CDR1 MDHEN, CDR2 SYDVKM. J lost 2 bases, V lost 6 bases, and 3 bases had no gene match. Written as DNA, the CDR3 is TGTGCCAGCAGCCCGGGACAGAACTATGGCTACACCTTC. Translated, it gives CASSPGQNYGYTF.

This chain joins TRBV4-3 and TRBJ2-2, with D possibly being TRBD1 (5 bases). V was clipped by 0 bases and J by 6 bases, with 11 bases between them. The CDR3 consists of 15 residues. The germline V gene has CDR1 LGHNA and CDR2 YSLEER. CDR3 loop: CASSQDRVPPGELFF. The CDR3 DNA is TGCGCCAGCAGCCAAGACAGGGTTCCGCCCGGGGAGCTGTTTTTT.

The CDR3 coding sequence is TGCGCCAGCAGCCAAGGCCGAGGCTCCTACAATGAGCAGTTCTTC. Translating gives CASSQGRGSYNEQFF. The genes are TRBV4-3 and TRBJ2-1; no clear D gene. Trimming took off 1 base at V and 0 bases at J, with 7 bases between the two ends. The CDR3 has 15 amino acids. Looked up from germline, CDR1 is LGHNA and CDR2 is YSLEER.

This clone was observed a few times. The chain is built from TRBV6-5 and TRBJ1-1; D is possibly TRBD1 (5 bases). CDR3 length: 13 amino acids. V was trimmed by 9 bases and J by 1 base, leaving 12 bases between them. Germline CDR1 reads MNHEY; CDR2 reads SVGAGI. The chain's CDR3 is CASFRDGNTEAFF. In nucleotides, the CDR3 is TGTGCCAGTTTCAGGGACGGGAACACTGAAGCTTTCTTT.

The chain is built from TRBV4-3 and TRBJ2-2, with D hard to call. Looked up from germline, CDR1 is LGHNA and CDR2 is YSLEER. The V end lost 0 bases, the J end lost 7 bases, and 12 bases lay between the germline ends. This CDR3 contains 15 residues. The CDR3 sequence: CASSQELQLDGELFF. The CDR3 nucleotides are TGCGCCAGCAGCCAAGAATTACAATTGGACGGGGAGCTGTTTTTT.

In regard to this clone: Other DNA sequences of this sample code for an identical CDR3. V and J are TRBV23-1 and TRBJ1-1; no definite D call. TRBV23-1 is sorted into the ORF group, with uncertain function. The length of the CDR3 is 11 residues. The ends were cut back, 0 bases at V and 8 bases at J, with 4 bases in the middle. Here the CDR3 DNA reads TGCGCCAGCAGTCAATCGACGGAAGCTTTCTTT. This encodes CASSQSTEAFF.

J is TRBJ1-2 and V is TRBV12-5, with D possibly matching TRBD1 (5 bases). This CDR3 contains 14 residues. Germline V gene data show CDR1 as LGHNT and CDR2 as FRNRAP. V was shortened by 1 base and J by 5 bases, with 11 bases between the two germline ends. CDR3 region: CASGLGGTGYGYTF. DNA for the CDR3: TGTGCTAGTGGTTTGGGGGGGACGGGGTATGGCTACACCTTC.

This clone has just one count. The J gene is TRBJ2-3, the V gene TRBV7-2; D may be TRBD2 (6 bases). This CDR3 spans 13 amino acids. V lost 5 bases and J lost 2, with 8 bases in between. The V gene's germline CDR1 is SGHTA and CDR2 FQGNSA. CDR3 nucleotides: TGTGCCAGCAGCAGACTAGTCACAGATACGCAGTATTTT. It yields the protein CASSRLVTDTQYF.

This chain uses TRBV6-1 with TRBJ1-2, with D possibly TRBD1 on 5 matching bases. This CDR3 region has 14 residues. CDR1 and CDR2 (germline): MNHNS, SASEGT. Trimming removed 1 base from V and 2 bases from J, with 8 bases in between. CDR3 sequence reads: CASSEEGLNYGYTF. In DNA, the CDR3 is TGTGCCAGCAGTGAAGAGGGGTTGAACTATGGCTACACCTTC.

The chain links TRBV19 to TRBJ1-5, with D hard to call. Germline CDR1 is LNHDA and CDR2 is SQIVND (reference sequence). This CDR3 comprises 16 residues. Trimming left V 3 bases short and J 2 bases short, with 14 bases between. CDR3 protein: CASSILLSVGNQPQHF. The DNA of the CDR3 is TGTGCCAGTAGTATTTTGTTGTCGGTGGGCAATCAGCCCCAGCATTTT.

The chain employs TRBV12-3 or TRBV12-4 and TRBJ1-1; D ambiguous. Trimming shortened V by 3 bases and J by 8 bases, and 10 bases separated the two germline ends. This CDR3 comprises 12 residues. This CDR3 is CASSLDGREAFF. The CDR3 coding sequence is TGTGCCAGCAGTTTGGACGGCAGAGAAGCTTTCTTT.

Here the CDR3 DNA reads TGCGCCAGCAGCTTGATTTTGGGAGGGGTGAACACTGAAGCTTTCTTT. Translating gives CASSLILGGVNTEAFF. This chain links TRBV5-1 with TRBJ1-1, with a tentative D call TRBD1 (5 bases). Germline V gene data show CDR1 as SGHRS and CDR2 as YFSETQ. CDR3 length equals 16 residues. Trimming shortened V by 1 base and J by 0 bases, and 13 bases separated the two germline ends.

This chain links TRBV28 with TRBJ2-6; weak D call: TRBD1 (6 bases). The CDR3 consists of 15 residues. The V gene's germline CDR1 is MDHEN and CDR2 SYDVKM. Between the trimmed V and J ends, which lost 5 bases and 4 bases, there was a span of 12 bases. This CDR3 reads CASSLRGVGANVLTF. As DNA, the CDR3 is TGTGCCAGCAGTCTCAGGGGCGTCGGGGCCAACGTCCTGACTTTC.

Concerning this clone itself: In the same sample, other DNA sequences code for this CDR3. V gene TRBV7-2 combines with J gene TRBJ1-1, with 7 bases that match TRBD1. Germline CDR1 reads SGHTA; CDR2 reads FQGNSA. The J segment lost 1 base and the V segment lost 2 bases, leaving 7 bases of the junction unmatched. This CDR3 is 16 amino acids long. CDR3 bases: TGTGCCAGCAGCTTATCCCCCGGGACAGCGAACACTGAAGCTTTCTTT. Translation gives CASSLSPGTANTEAFF.

J is TRBJ1-5 and V is TRBV7-9, with 7 positions matching TRBD1. In germline, CDR1 is SEHNR, CDR2 FQNEAQ (reference sequence). V gave up 11 bases and J gave up 5 bases; unmatched junction bases: 9. The CDR3 is 13 amino acids. In DNA form, the CDR3 reads TGTGCCTCTAATGTTGGGACAGATCAGCCCCAGCATTTT. Protein product: CASNVGTDQPQHF.